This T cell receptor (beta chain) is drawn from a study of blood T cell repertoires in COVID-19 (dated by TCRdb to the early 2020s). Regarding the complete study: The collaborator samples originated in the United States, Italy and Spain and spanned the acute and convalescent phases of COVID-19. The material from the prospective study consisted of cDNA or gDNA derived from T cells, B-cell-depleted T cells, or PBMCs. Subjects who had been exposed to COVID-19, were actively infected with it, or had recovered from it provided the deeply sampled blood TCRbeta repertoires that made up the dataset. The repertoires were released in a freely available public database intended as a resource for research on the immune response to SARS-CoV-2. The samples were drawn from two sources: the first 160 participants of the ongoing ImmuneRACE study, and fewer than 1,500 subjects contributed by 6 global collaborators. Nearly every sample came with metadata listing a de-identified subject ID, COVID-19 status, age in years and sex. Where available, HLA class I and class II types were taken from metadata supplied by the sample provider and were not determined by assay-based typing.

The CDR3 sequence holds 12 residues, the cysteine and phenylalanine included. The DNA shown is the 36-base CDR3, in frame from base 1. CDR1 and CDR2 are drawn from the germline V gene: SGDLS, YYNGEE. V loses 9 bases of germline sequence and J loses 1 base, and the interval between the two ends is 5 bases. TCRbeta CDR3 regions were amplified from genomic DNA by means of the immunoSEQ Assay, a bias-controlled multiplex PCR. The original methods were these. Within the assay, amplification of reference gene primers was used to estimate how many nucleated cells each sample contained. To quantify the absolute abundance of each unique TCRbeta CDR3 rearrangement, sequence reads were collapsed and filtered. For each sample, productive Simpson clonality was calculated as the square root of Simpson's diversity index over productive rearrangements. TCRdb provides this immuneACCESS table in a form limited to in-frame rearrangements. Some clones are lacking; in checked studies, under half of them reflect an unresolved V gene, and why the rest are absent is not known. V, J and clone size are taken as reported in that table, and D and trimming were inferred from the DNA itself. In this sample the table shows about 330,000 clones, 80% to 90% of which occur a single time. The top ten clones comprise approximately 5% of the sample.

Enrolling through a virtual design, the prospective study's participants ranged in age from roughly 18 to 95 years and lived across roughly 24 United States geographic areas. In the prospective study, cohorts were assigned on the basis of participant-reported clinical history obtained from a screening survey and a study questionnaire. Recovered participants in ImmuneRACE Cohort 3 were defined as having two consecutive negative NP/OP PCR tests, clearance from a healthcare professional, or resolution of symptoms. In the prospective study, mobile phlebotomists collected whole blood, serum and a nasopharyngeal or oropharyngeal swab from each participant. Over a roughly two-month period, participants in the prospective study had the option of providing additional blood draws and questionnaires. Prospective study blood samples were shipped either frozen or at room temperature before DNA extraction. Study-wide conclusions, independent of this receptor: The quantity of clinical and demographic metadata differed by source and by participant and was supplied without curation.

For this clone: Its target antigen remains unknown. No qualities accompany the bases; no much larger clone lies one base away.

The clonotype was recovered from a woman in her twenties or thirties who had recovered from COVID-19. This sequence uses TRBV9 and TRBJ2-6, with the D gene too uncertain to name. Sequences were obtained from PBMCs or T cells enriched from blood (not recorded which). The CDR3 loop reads CATSSGANVLTF. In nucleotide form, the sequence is TGTGCCACCTCGTCTGGGGCCAACGTCCTGACTTTC.